These T cell receptor beta chains were read from a single sample in a study of cytomegalovirus exposure and HLA in healthy donors. The data were produced by immunoSEQ multiplex PCR, yet TCRdb's version contains in-frame clones alone and is incomplete. Of about 200,000 clones in the sample, over 65% were seen once. The sequencing input was PBMCs. These receptors all come from a woman aged 25 to 39 in good health and CMV-seronegative. The CDR3 runs from the conserved cysteine through the conserved F or W. Fields, in order: D gene, V gene, clone size, J gene, CDR3 protein, CDR3 DNA. The D gene is left open where the match is weak. Only some rows state a clone size, as once, few, many or a class for expanded clones.

.	TRBV2	.	TRBJ2-7	CASSEMDLSVHF	TGTGCCAGCAGTGAGATGGACCTTAGCGTACACTTC
.	TRBV20-1	.	TRBJ1-1	CTGVKSEAFF	TGCACAGGGGTGAAGTCTGAAGCTTTCTTT
.	TRBV30	.	TRBJ2-7	CACGVPYEQYF	TGTGCCTGTGGAGTCCCCTACGAGCAGTACTTC
TRBD1	TRBV18	.	TRBJ2-7	CASSPRGGKYEQYF	TGTGCCAGCTCACCTCGAGGGGGCAAGTACGAGCAGTACTTC
.	TRBV7-8	.	TRBJ2-7	CASSVWTVGDKEGHYEQYF	TGTGCCAGCAGCGTCTGGACTGTTGGGGATAAAGAGGGTCACTACGAGCAGTACTTC
TRBD2	TRBV28	.	TRBJ2-7	CASSGASGRANYEQYF	TGTGCCAGCAGTGGGGCTAGCGGGAGGGCCAACTACGAGCAGTACTTC
TRBD1	TRBV7-8	.	TRBJ1-6	CASSEGTGGSNSPLHF	TGTGCCAGCAGCGAAGGGACAGGGGGAAGCAATTCACCCCTCCACTTT
TRBD1	TRBV7-9	few	TRBJ1-1	CASTAQGPRRSEAFF	TGTGCCAGCACCGCACAGGGGCCCAGAAGATCCGAAGCTTTCTTT
TRBD2	TRBV5-1	once	TRBJ2-7	CASSRRGGAGYEQYF	TGCGCCAGCAGCCGCCGGGGAGGGGCGGGCTACGAGCAGTACTTC
TRBD1	TRBV19	few	TRBJ2-7	CASSVDRGYEQYF	TGTGCCAGTAGTGTCGACAGGGGATACGAGCAGTACTTC
.	TRBV11-2	.	TRBJ1-2	CASSFTGDYGYTF	TGTGCCAGCAGCTTTACGGGAGACTATGGCTACACCTTC
TRBD2	TRBV27	.	TRBJ2-1	CASTERPGLVGDEQFF	TGTGCCAGCACCGAACGGCCGGGACTAGTGGGAGATGAGCAGTTCTTC
TRBD1	TRBV9	.	TRBJ1-2	CASSVGDRTYGYTF	TGTGCCAGCAGCGTGGGGGACAGGACCTATGGCTACACCTTC